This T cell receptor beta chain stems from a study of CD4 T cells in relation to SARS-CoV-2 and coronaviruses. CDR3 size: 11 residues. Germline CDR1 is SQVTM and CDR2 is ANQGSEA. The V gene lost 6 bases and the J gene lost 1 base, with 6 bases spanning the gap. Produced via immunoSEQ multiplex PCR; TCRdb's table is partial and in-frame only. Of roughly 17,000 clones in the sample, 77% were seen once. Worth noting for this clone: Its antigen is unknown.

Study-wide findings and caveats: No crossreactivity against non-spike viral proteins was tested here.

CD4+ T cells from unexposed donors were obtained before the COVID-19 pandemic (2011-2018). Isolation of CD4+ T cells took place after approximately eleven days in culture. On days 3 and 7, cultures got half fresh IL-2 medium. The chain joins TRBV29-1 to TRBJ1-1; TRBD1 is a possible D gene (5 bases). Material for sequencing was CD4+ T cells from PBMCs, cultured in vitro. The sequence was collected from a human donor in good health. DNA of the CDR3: TGCAGCGTCCAGGGGAACACTGAAGCTTTCTTT. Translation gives CSVQGNTEAFF.